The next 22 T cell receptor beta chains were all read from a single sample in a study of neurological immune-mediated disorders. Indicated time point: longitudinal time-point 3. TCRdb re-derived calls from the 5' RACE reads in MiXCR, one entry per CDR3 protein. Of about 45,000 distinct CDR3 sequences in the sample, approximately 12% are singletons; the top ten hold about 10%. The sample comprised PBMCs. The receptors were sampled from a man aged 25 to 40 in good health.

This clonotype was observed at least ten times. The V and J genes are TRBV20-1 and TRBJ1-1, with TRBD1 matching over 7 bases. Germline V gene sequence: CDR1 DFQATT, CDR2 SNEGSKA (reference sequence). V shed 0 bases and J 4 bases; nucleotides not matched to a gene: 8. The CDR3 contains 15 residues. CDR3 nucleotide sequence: TGCAGTGCTAGAGATAGGAAGGGGGCAAGCACTGAAGCTTTCTTT. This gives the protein CSARDRKGASTEAFF.

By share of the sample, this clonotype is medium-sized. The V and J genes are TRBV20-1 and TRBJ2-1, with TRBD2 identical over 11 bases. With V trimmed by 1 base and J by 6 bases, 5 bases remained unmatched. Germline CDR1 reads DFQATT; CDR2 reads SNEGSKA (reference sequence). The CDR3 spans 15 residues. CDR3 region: CSARGLTSGINEQFF. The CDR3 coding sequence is TGCAGTGCTAGAGGCCTGACTAGCGGGATCAATGAGCAGTTCTTC.

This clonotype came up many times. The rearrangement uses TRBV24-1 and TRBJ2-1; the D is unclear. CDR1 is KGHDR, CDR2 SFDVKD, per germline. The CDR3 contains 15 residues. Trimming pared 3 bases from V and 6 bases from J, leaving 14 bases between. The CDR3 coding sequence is TGTGCCACCAGTGATCCCAGAGCTCTGGGCAATGAGCAGTTCTTC. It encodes CATSDPRALGNEQFF.

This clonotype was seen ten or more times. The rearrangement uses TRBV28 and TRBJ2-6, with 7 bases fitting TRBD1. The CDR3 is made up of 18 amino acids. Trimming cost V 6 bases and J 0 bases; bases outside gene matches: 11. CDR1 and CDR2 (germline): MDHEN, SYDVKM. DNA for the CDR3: TGTGCCAGCAGGCTCACCACCGGACAGGCCTCTGGGGCCAACGTCCTGACTTTC. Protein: CASRLTTGQASGANVLTF. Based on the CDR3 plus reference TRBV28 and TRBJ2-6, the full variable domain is DVKVTQSSRYLVKRTGEKVFLECVQDMDHENMFWYRQDPGLGLRLIYFSYDVKMKEKGDIPEGYSVSREKKERFSLILESASTNQTSMYLCASRLTTGQASGANVLTFGAGSRLTVL.

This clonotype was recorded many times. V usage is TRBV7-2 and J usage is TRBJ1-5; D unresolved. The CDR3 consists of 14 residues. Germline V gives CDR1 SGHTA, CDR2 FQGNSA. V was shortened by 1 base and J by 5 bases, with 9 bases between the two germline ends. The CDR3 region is CASSLGGIDQPQHF. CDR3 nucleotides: TGTGCCAGCAGCTTAGGAGGGATAGATCAGCCCCAGCATTTT.

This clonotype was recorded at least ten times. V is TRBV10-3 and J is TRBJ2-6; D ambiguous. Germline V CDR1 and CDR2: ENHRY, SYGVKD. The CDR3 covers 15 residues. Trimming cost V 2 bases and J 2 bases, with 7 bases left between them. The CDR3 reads CAISEGVAGANVLTF. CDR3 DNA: TGTGCCATCAGTGAGGGAGTTGCTGGGGCCAACGTCCTGACTTTC.

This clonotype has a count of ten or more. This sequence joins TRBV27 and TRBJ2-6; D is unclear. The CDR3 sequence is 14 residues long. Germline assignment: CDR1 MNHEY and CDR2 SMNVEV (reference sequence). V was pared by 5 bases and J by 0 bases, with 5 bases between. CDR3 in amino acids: CASSENSGANVLTF. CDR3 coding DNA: TGTGCCAGCAGTGAAAACTCTGGGGCCAACGTCCTGACTTTC.

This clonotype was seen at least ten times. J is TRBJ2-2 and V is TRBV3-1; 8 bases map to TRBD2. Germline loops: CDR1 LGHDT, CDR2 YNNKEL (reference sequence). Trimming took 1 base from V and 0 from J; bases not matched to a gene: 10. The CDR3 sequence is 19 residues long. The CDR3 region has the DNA TGTGCCAGCAGCCAAGTCGGCTCTAGCGGGCCCACGAACACCGGGGAGCTGTTTTTT. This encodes CASSQVGSSGPTNTGELFF.

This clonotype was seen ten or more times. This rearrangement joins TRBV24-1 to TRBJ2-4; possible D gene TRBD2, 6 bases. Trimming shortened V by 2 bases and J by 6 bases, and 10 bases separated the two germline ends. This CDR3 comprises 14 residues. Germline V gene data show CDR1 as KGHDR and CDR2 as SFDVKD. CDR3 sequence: CATSDSAGINIQYF. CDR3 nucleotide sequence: TGTGCCACCAGTGATTCGGCGGGGATAAACATTCAGTACTTC.

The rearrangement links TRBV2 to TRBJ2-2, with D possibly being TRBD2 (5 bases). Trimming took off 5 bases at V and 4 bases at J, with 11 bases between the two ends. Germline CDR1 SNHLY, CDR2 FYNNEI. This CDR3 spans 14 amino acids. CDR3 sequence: CASSPWAGTGELFF. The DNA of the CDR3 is TGTGCCAGCAGTCCCTGGGCGGGCACCGGGGAGCTGTTTTTT.

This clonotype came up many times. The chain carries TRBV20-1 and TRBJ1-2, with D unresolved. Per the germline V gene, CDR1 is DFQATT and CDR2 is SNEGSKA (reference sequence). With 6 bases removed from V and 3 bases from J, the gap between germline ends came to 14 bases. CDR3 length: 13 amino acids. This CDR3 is CSAQVGWDYGYTF. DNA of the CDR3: TGCAGTGCCCAGGTGGGGTGGGACTATGGCTACACCTTC.

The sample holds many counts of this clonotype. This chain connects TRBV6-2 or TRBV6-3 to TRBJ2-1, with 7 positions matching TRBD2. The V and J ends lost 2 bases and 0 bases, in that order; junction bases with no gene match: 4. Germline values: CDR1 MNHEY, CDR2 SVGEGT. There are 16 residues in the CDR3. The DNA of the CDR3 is TGTGCCAGCAGTTACACATGGACTAGCTCCTACAATGAGCAGTTCTTC. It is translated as CASSYTWTSSYNEQFF.

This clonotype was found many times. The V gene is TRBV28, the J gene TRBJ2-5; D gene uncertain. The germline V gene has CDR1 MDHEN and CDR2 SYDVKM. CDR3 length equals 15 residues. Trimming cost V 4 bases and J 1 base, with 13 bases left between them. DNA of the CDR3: TGTGCCAGCAGTTCCTTTATGTACAGCCAAGAGACCCAGTACTTC. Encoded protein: CASSSFMYSQETQYF.

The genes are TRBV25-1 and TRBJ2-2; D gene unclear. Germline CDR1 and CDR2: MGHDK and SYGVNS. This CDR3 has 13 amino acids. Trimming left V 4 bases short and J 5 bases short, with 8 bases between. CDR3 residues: CASSGFVTGELFF. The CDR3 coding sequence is TGTGCCAGCAGTGGTTTTGTGACCGGGGAGCTGTTTTTT.

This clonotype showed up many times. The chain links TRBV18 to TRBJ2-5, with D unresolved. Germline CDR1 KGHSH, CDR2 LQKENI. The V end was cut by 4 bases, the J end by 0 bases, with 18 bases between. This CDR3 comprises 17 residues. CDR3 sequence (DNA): TGTGCCAGCTCACAGGGTGGGCAGATACAGTACCAAGAGACCCAGTACTTC. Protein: CASSQGGQIQYQETQYF.

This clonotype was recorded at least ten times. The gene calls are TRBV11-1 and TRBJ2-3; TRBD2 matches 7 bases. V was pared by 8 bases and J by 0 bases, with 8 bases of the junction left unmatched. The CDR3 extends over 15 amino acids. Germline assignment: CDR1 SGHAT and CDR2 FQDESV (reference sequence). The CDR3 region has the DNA TGTGCCAGCCCCTGGCGGGAGTCTAGCACAGATACGCAGTATTTT. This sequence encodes CASPWRESSTDTQYF.

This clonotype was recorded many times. The CDR3 sequence is CASSLIGRGPTGELFF. CDR3 nucleotides: TGTGCCAGCAGTTTGATCGGTAGGGGTCCCACCGGGGAGCTGTTTTTT. The chain carries TRBV28 and TRBJ2-2; possibly TRBD1 for D (5 bases). The V end was cut by 3 bases, the J end by 4 bases, with 15 bases between. This CDR3 comprises 16 residues. CDR1 is MDHEN and CDR2 is SYDVKM in the germline V gene.

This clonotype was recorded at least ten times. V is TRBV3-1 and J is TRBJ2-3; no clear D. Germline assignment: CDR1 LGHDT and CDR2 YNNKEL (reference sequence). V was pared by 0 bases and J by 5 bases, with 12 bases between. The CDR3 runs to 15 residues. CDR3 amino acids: CASSQDQVGEDTQYF. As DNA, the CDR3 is TGTGCCAGCAGCCAAGATCAGGTAGGAGAAGATACGCAGTATTTT.

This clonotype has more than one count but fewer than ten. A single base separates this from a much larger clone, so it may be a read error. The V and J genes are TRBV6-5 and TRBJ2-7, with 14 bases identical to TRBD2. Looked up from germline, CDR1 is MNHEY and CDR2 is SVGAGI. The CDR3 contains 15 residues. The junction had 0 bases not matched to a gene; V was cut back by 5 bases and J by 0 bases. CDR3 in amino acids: CASSGTSGGSYEQYF. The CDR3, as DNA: TGTGCCAGCAGTGGGACTAGCGGGGGCTCCTACGAGCAGTACTTC.

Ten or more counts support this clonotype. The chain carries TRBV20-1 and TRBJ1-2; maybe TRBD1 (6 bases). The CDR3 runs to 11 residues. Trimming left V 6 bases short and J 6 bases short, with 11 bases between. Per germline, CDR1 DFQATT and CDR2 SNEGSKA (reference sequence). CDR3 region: CSAWTANGYTF. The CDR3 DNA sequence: TGCAGTGCGTGGACAGCCAATGGCTACACCTTC.

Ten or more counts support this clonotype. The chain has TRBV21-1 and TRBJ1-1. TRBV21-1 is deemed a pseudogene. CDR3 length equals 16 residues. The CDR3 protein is CASSKGPSKMNTEAFF. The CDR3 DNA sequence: TGTGCCAGCAGCAAAGGGCCCAGCAAGATGAACACTGAAGCTTTCTTT.

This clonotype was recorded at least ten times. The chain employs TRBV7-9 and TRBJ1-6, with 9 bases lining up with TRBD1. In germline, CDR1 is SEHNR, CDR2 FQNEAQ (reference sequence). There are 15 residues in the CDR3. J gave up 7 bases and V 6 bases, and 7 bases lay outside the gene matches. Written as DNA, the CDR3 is TGTGCCAGCAGAAGAACAGGGGGCCCAAATTCACCCCTCCACTTT. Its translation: CASRRTGGPNSPLHF.